This T cell receptor (beta chain) stems from a study of blood T cells in healthy people across ages. This clonotype was recorded a few times. With 6 bases clipped from V and 0 bases from J, the junction kept 15 bases outside the gene matches. Germline CDR1 SGHTA, CDR2 FQGNSA. CDR3 length: 19 amino acids. The authors ran a second PCR of about 7 to 12 cycles using a sample-barcoded 5' primer and a J-beta primer mix. TCRdb reanalysed the 5' RACE reads using MiXCR and keeps one entry per CDR3 protein. Seen here are some 1.5 million distinct CDR3 sequences, roughly 27% observed once, and the top ten hold over 7%.

The specimen sequenced was blood. The origin of this receptor is a woman aged 25-40 years in good health. V is TRBV7-2 and J is TRBJ2-7, with 12 bases fitting TRBD2. Here the CDR3 reads CASSQSMRLAGAGSYEQYF. The CDR3 bases are TGTGCCAGCAGTCAAAGTATGAGACTAGCGGGAGCGGGCTCCTACGAGCAGTACTTC.